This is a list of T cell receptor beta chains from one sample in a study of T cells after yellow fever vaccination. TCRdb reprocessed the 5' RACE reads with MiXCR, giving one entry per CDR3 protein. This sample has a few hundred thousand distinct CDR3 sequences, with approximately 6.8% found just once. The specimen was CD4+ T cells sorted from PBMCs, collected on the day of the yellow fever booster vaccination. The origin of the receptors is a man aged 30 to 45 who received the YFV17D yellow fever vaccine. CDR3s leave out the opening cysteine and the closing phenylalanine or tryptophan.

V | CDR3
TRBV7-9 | ASNSNEQF
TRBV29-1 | SVDPGQGYEQY
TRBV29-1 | SVDPGTDEQY
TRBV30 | AWSKGLANQETQY
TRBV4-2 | VSSQDTGTNLYEQY
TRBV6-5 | ASSYREGTDTQY
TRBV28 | ASTMASSYNEQF
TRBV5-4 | ASSLPGFYEQY
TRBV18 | ASSPPGKGYEQY
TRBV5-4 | ASSMGGTELTQY
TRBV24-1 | ATSDRAVLGDTQY
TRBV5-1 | ASSLRGASTEAF
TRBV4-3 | ASSQAAAGGRETQY
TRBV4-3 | ASSQDNGALNSPLH
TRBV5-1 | ASSTGQGLSNEQF
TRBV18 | ASSPLGTSGSNTDTQY
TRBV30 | AWSVKPSSYNEQF
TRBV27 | ASSFRQTDTQY
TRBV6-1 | ASSARGSSTDTQY
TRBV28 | ASRLGGGGPYEQY
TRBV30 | AWRSRRVNEQF
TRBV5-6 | ATERTGFGYT